The present T cell receptor beta chain was sequenced within a study of regulatory T cells in long-lasting Graves disease. The CDR3 sequence is 14 residues long. With 1 base removed from V and 1 base from J, the gap between germline ends came to 6 bases. Germline loops: CDR1 LNHDA, CDR2 SQIVND (reference sequence). TCR beta libraries were built with iRepertoire HTBI primers and Arm-PCR of CDR3 regions. TCRdb fed the multiplex PCR reads into MiXCR, producing one record per CDR3 protein. The repertoire holds 350,000 to 500,000 distinct CDR3 sequences, with approximately 15% as singletons. Time point specified: newly diagnosed GD, antithyroid drugs for less than 3 months. Isolated PBMC RNA provided the starting material for the TCR library. EDTA tubes held roughly 10 milliliters of peripheral blood from each patient. The same sample was also studied in work on T cells in Graves' hyperthyroidism and ophthalmopathy.

V gene TRBV19 combines with J gene TRBJ2-3, with D perhaps given as TRBD1 or TRBD2 (5 bases each). The clonotype originates from a woman in her fifties or sixties with Graves disease. This specimen consisted of peripheral blood mononuclear cells (PBMCs), obtained at new diagnosis, from a patient treated with antithyroid drugs. The CDR3 sequence: CASSIGGGTDTQYF. DNA for the CDR3: TGTGCCAGTAGTATAGGAGGGGGCACAGATACGCAGTATTTT.